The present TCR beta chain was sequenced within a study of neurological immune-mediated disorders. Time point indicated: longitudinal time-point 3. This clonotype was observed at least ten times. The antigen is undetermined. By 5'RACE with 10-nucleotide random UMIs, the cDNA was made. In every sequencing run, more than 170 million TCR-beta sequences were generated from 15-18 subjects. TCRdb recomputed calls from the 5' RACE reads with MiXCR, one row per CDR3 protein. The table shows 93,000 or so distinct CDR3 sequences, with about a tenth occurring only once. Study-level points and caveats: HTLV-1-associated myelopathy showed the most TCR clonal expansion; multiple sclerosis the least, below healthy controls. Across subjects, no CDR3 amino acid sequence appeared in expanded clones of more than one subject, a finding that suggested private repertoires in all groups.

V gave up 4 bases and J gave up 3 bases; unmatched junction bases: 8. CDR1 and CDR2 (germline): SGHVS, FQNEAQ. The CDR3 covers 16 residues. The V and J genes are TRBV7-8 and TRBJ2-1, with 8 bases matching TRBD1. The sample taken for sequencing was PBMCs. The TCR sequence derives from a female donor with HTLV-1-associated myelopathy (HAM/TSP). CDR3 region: CASSSMDRVFYNEQFF. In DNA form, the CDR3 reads TGTGCCAGCAGCTCAATGGACAGGGTCTTCTACAATGAGCAGTTCTTC. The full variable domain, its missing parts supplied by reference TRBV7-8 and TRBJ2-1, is GAGVSQSPRYKVAKRGQDVALRCDPISGHVSLFWYQQALGQGPEFLTYFQNEAQLDKSGLPSDRFFAERPEGSVSTLKIQRTQQEDSAVYLCASSSMDRVFYNEQFFGPGTRLTVL.